This entry features one T cell receptor (beta chain) sequence. Profiled with immunoSEQ multiplex PCR; TCRdb holds only in-frame clones, not every one. The sample lists around 100,000 clones, 70% to 90% occurring once. The CDR3 is made up of 13 amino acids. V dropped 2 bases and J dropped 5 bases, with 7 bases sitting between them. Germline-derived CDR1 and CDR2 are SGHTA and FQGNSA. The sample originates from a study of blood T cell repertoires in COVID-19. Study-level background: The United States, Italy and Spain supplied acute and convalescent COVID-19 samples.

The sample consisted of peripheral blood. The origin of this receptor is a human donor in a cohort sampled during active COVID-19. V gene TRBV7-2 combines with J gene TRBJ1-5; D is unclear. In nucleotides, the CDR3 is TGTGCCAGCAGCTTATATATAGATCAGCCCCAGCATTTT. It is translated as CASSLYIDQPQHF.